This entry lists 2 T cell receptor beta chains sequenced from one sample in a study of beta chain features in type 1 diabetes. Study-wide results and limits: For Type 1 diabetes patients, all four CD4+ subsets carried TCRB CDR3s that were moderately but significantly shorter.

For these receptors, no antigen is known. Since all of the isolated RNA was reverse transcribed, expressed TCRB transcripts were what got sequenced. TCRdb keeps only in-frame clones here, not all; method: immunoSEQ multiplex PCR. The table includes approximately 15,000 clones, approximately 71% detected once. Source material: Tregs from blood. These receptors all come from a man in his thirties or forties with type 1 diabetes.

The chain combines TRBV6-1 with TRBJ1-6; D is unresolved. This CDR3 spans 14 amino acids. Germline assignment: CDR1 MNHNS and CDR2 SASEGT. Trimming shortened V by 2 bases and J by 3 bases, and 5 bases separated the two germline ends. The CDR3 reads CASSEQVYNSPLHF. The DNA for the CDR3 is TGTGCCAGCAGTGAACAGGTCTATAATTCACCCCTCCACTTT.

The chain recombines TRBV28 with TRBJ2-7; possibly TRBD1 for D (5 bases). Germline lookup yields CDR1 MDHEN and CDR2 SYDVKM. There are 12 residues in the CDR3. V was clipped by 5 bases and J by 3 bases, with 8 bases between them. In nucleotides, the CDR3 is TGTGCCAGCAGTCTTGACAGCTACGAGCAGTACTTC. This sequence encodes CASSLDSYEQYF.